The present T cell receptor beta chain was sequenced within a study of type 1 regulatory T cells. Germline V gives CDR1 DFQATT, CDR2 SNEGSKA (reference sequence). The CDR3 length is 15 residues. Trimming pared 1 base from V and 7 bases from J, leaving 20 bases between. TCRdb re-derived calls from the reads in MiXCR, one entry per CDR3 protein. The data show some 89,000 distinct CDR3 sequences, about 28% seen once. Source material: CD4+ T cells, either the whole sample or a sorted fraction (not recorded which). The rearrangement uses TRBV20-1 and TRBJ2-7; possibly TRBD2 for D (6 bases). The origin of this receptor is a human donor in good health. The chain's CDR3 is CSARGARASGVEQYF. DNA of the CDR3: TGCAGTGCTAGAGGGGCACGAGCCTCGGGGGTTGAGCAGTACTTC.